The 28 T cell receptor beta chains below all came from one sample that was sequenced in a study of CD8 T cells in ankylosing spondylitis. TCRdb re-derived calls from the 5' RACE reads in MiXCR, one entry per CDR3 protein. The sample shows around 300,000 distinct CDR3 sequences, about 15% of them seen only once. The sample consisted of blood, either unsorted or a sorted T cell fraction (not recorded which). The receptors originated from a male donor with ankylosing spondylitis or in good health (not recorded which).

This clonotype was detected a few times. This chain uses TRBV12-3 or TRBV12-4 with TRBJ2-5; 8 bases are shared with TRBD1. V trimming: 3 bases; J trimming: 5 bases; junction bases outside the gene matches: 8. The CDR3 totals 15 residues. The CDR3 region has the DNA TGTGCCAGCAGTTTTAGTACAGGGGGGCGTGAGACCCAGTACTTC. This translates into CASSFSTGGRETQYF.

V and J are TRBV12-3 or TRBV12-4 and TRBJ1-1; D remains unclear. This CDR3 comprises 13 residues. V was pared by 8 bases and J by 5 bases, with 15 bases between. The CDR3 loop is CASLSGAGTEAFF. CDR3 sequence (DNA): TGTGCCAGCCTTTCTGGAGCGGGAACTGAAGCTTTCTTT.

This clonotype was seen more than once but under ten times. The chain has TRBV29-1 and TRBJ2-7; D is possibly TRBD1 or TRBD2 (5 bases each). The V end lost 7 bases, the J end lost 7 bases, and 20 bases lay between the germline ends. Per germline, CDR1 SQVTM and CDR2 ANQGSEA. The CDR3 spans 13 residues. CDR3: CSATGTVVGEQYF. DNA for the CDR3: TGCAGCGCTACCGGGACGGTCGTGGGGGAGCAGTACTTC.

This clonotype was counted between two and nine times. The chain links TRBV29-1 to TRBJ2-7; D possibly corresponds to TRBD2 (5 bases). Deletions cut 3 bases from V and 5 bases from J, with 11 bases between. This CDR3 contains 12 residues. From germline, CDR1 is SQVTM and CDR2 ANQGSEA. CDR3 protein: CSVDRGSNEQYF. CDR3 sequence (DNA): TGCAGCGTTGATCGAGGGTCTAACGAGCAGTACTTC.

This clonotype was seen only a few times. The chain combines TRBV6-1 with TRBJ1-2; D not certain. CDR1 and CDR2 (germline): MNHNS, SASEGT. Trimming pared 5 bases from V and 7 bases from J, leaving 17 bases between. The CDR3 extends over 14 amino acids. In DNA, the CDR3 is TGTGCCAGCAGTAGAGGGTCGGATCTTGTTGGCTACACCTTC. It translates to CASSRGSDLVGYTF.

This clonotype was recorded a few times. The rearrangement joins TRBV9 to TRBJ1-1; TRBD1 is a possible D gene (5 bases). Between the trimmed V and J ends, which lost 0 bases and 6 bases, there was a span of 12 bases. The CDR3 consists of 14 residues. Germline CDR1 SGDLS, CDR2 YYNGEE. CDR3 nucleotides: TGTGCCAGCAGCGTAGCTACGGGAGGGGCTGAAGCTTTCTTT. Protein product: CASSVATGGAEAFF.

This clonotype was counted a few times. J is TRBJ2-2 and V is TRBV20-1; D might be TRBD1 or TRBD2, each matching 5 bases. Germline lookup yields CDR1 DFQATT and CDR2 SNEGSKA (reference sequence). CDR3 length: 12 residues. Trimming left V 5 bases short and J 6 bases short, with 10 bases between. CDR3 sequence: CSAPREPGELFF. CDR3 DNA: TGCAGTGCTCCCAGGGAGCCCGGGGAGCTGTTTTTT.

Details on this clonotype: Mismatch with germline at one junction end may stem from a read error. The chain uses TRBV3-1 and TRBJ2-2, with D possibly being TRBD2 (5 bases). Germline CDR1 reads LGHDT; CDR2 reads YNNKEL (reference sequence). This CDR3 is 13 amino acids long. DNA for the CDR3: TGTGCCAGCAGCCCGCGGTTTTCCGGGGAGCTGCTTTTT. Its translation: CASSPRFSGELLF.

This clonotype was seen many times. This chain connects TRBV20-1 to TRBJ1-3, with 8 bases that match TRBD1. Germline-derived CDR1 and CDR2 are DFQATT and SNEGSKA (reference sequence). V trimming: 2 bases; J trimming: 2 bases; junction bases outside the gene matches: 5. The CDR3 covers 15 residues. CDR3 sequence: CSARTDRVAGNTIYF. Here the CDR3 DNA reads TGCAGTGCTAGAACGGACAGGGTGGCTGGAAACACCATATATTTT.

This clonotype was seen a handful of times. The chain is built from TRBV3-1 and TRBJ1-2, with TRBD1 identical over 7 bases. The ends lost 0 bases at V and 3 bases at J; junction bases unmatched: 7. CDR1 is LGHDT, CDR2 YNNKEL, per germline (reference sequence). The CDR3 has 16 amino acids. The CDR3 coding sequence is TGTGCCAGCAGCCAAGATATAGCAGGGGGTTACTATGGCTACACCTTC. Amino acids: CASSQDIAGGYYGYTF.

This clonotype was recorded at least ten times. The CDR3 DNA is TGTGCCAGCAGCCAAGTGAATAGCAATCAGCCCCAGCATTTT. It codes for CASSQVNSNQPQHF. The rearrangement joins TRBV3-1 to TRBJ1-5, with D hard to call. With 1 base removed from V and 0 bases from J, the gap between germline ends came to 4 bases. The CDR3 is made up of 14 amino acids. Germline V lookup: CDR1 LGHDT, CDR2 YNNKEL (reference sequence).

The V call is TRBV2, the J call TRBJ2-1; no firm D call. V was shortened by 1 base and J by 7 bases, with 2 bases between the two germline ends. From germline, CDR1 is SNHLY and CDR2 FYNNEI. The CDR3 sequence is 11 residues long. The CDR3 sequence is CASSEENEQFF. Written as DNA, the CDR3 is TGTGCCAGCAGTGAAGAGAATGAGCAGTTCTTC.

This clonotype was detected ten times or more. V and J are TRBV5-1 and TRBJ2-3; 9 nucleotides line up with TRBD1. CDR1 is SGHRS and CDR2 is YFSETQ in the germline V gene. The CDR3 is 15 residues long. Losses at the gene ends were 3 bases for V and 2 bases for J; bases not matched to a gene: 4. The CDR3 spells CASSSDRGYTDTQYF. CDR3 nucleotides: TGCGCCAGCAGCTCAGACAGGGGGTACACAGATACGCAGTATTTT. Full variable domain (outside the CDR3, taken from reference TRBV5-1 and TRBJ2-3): KAGVTQTPRYLIKTRGQQVTLSCSPISGHRSVSWYQQTPGQGLQFLFEYFSETQRNKGNFPGRFSGRQFSNSRSEMNVSTLELGDSALYLCASSSDRGYTDTQYFGPGTRLTVL.

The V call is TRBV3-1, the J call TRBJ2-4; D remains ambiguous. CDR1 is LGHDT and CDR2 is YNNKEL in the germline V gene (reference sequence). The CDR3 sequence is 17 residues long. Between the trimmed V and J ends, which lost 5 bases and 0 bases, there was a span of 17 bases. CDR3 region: CASSERGQFLAKNIQYF. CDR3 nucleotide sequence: TGTGCCAGCAGCGAAAGAGGCCAATTCCTAGCCAAAAACATTCAGTACTTC.

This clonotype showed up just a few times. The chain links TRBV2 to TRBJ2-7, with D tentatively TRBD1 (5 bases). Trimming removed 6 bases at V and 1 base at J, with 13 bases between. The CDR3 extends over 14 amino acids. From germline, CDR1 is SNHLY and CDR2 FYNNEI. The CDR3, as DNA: TGTGCCAGCAGAAGGGGAAAAGCATCCTACGAGCAGTACTTC. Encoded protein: CASRRGKASYEQYF.

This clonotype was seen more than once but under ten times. The CDR3 loop reads CASSQDRREETQYF. The CDR3, as DNA: TGTGCCAGCAGCCAAGATAGGAGGGAAGAGACCCAGTACTTC. This sequence joins TRBV3-1 and TRBJ2-5; tentatively, D is TRBD2 (6 bases). The CDR3 spans 14 residues. V was shortened by 0 bases and J by 3 bases, with 8 bases between the two germline ends. CDR1 LGHDT and CDR2 YNNKEL come from the germline V gene (reference sequence).

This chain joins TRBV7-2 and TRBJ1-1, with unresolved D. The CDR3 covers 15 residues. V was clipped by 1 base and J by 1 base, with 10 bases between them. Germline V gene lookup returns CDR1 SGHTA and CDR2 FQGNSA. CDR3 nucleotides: TGTGCCAGCAGCTTAGATGGCGCACGGAACACTGAAGCTTTCTTT. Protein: CASSLDGARNTEAFF.

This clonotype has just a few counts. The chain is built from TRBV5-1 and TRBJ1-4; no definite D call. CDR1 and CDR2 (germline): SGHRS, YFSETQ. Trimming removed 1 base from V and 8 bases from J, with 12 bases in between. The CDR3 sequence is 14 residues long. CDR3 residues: CASSLTERKEKLFF. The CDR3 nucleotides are TGCGCCAGCAGCTTGACCGAGAGGAAGGAAAAACTGTTTTTT.

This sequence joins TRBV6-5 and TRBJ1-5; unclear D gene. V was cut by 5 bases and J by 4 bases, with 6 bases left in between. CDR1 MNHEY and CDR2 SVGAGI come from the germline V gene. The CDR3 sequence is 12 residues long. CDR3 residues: CASSRRNQPQHF. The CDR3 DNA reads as TGTGCCAGCAGTCGACGGAATCAGCCCCAGCATTTT.

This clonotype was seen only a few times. The CDR3: CASSLGTGEGQPQHF. The CDR3 coding sequence is TGTGCCAGCAGCCTAGGGACAGGAGAGGGTCAGCCCCAGCATTTT. The rearrangement uses TRBV3-1 and TRBJ1-5, with 8 bases aligning to TRBD1. Germline V gene sequence: CDR1 LGHDT, CDR2 YNNKEL (reference sequence). V was clipped by 4 bases and J by 6 bases; unmatched bases: 8. This CDR3 spans 15 amino acids.

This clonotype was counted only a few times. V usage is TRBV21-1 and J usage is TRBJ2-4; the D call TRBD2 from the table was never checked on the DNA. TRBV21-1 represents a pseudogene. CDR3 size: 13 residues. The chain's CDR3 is CASSRAGKNIQYF. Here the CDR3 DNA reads TGTGCCAGCAGCAGGGCCGGCAAAAACATTCAGTACTTC.

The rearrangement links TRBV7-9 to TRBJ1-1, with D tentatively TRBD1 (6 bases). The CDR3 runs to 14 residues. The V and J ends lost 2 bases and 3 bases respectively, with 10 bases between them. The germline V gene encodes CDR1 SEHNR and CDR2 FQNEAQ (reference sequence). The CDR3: CASSLTNRDTEAFF. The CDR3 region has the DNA TGTGCCAGCAGCTTAACTAACAGGGACACTGAAGCTTTCTTT.

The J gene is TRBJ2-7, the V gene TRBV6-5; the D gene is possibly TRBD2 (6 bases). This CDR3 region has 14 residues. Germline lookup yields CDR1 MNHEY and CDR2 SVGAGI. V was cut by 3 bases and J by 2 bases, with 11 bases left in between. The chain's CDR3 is CASSYVGGTYEQYF. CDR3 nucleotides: TGTGCCAGCAGTTATGTAGGCGGGACCTACGAGCAGTACTTC.

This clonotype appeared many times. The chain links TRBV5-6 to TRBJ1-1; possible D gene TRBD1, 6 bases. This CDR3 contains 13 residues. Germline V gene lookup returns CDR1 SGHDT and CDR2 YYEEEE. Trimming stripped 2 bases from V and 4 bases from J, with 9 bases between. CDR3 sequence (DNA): TGTGCCAGCAGCTTAACAGGGACCACTGAAGCTTTCTTT. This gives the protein CASSLTGTTEAFF.

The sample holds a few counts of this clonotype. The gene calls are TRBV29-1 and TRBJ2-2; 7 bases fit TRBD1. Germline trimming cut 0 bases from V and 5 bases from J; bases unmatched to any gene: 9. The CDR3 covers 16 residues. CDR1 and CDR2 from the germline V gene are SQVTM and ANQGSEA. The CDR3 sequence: CSVEDGHRGETGELFF. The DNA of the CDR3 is TGCAGCGTTGAAGATGGGCACAGGGGAGAGACCGGGGAGCTGTTTTTT.

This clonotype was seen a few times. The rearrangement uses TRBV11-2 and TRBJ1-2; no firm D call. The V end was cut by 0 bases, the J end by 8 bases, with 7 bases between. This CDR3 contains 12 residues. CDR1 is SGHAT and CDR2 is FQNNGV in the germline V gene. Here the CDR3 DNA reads TGTGCCAGCAGCTTAGAGGGCGTAGGCTACACCTTC. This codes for CASSLEGVGYTF.

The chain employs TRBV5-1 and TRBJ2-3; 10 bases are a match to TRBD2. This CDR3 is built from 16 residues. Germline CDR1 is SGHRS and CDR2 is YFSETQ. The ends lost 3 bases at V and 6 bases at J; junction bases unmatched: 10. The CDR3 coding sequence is TGCGCCAGCAGCTGGACTGGGAGAGCGGGGGGGGATACGCAGTATTTT. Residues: CASSWTGRAGGDTQYF. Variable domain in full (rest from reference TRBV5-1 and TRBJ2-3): KAGVTQTPRYLIKTRGQQVTLSCSPISGHRSVSWYQQTPGQGLQFLFEYFSETQRNKGNFPGRFSGRQFSNSRSEMNVSTLELGDSALYLCASSWTGRAGGDTQYFGPGTRLTVL.

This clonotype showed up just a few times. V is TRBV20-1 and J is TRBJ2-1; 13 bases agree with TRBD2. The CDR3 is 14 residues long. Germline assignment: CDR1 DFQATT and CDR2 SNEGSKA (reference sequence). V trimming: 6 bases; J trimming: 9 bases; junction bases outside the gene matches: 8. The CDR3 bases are TGCAGTGCGGGGAGGACTAGCGGGAGAATTGAGCAGTTCTTC. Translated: CSAGRTSGRIEQFF.